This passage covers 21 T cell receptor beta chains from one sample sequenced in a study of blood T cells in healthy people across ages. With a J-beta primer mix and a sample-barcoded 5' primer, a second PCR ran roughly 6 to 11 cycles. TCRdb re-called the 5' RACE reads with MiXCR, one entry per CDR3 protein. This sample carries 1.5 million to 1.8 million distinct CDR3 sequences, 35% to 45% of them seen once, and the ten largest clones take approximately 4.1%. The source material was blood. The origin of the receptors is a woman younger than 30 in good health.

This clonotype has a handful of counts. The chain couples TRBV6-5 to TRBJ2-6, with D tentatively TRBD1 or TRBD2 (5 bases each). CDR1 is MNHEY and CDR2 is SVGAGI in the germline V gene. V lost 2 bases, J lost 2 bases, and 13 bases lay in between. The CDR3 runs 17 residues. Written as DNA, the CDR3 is TGTGCCAGCAGTTACGGGGGTTCGAGCCCTGGGGCCAACGTCCTGACTTTC. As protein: CASSYGGSSPGANVLTF.

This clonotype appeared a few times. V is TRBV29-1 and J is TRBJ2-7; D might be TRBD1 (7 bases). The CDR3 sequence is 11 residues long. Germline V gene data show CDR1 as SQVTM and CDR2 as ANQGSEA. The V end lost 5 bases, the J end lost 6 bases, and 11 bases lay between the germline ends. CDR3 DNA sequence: TGCAGCGTTAGACAGGGAGGCGAGCAGTACTTC. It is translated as CSVRQGGEQYF.

The CDR3 loop reads CASISGEGYEQYF. CDR3 nucleotides: TGTGCCAGCATTTCAGGGGAGGGCTACGAGCAGTACTTC. The rearrangement joins TRBV2 to TRBJ2-7, with TRBD2 as a possible D gene (7 bases). Deletions cut 7 bases from V and 3 bases from J, with 13 bases between. The CDR3 totals 13 residues. Germline V gives CDR1 SNHLY, CDR2 FYNNEI.

The CDR3 protein is CASSQVAGGGSETQYF. Here the CDR3 DNA reads TGCGCCAGCAGCCAAGTAGCGGGGGGCGGAAGCGAGACCCAGTACTTC. The genes are TRBV4-3 and TRBJ2-5; 10 bases align to TRBD2. Germline V lookup: CDR1 LGHNA, CDR2 YSLEER. CDR3 length: 16 amino acids. After removal of 1 base from V and 5 bases from J, the junction contained 7 bases not matched to a gene.

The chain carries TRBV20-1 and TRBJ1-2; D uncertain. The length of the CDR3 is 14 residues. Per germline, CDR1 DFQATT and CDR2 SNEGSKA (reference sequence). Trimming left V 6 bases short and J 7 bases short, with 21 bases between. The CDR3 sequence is CSATSRTGRSGYTF. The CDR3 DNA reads TGCAGTGCCACCTCTCGGACCGGCAGGAGTGGCTACACCTTC.

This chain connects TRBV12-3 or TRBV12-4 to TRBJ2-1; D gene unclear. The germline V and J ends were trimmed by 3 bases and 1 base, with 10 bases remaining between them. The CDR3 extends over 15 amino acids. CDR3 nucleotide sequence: TGTGCCAGCAGTTTTTTCGCTGGGTCCTACAATGAGCAGTTCTTC. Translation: CASSFFAGSYNEQFF.

CDR3 loop: CASSLGLTGFYEQYF. Here the CDR3 DNA reads TGTGCCAGCAGCTTGGGACTGACGGGCTTCTACGAGCAGTACTTC. This sequence joins TRBV5-6 and TRBJ2-7; D not resolved. The CDR3 runs 15 residues. Germline V CDR1 and CDR2: SGHDT, YYEEEE. V lost 0 bases to trimming and J lost 3 bases, with 13 bases between them.

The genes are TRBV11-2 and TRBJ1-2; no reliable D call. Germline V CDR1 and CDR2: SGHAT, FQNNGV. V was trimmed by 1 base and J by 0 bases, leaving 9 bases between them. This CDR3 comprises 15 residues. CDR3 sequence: CASSLARLTNYGYTF. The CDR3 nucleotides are TGTGCCAGCAGCTTAGCCAGGTTAACTAACTATGGCTACACCTTC.

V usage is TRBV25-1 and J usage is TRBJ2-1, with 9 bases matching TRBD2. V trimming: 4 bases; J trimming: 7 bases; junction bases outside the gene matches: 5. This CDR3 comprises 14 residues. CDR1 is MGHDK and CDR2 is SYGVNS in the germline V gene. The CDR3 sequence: CASSARGGRNEQFF. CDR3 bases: TGTGCCAGCAGTGCGCGGGGGGGCCGGAATGAGCAGTTCTTC.

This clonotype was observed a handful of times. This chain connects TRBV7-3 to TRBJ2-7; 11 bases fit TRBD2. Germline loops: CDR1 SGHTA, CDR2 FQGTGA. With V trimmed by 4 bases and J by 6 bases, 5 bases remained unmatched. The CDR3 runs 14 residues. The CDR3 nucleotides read TGTGCCAGCAGCTCACTAGCGGGAGTAGTCGAGCAGTACTTC. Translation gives CASSSLAGVVEQYF.

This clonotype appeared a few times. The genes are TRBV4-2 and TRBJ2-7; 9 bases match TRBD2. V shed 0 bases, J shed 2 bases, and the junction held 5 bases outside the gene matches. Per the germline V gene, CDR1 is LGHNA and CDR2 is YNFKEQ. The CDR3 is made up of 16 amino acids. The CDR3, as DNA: TGTGCCAGCAGCCAAGAAGAAGGCGGGAGGGCCTACGAGCAGTACTTC. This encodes CASSQEEGGRAYEQYF.

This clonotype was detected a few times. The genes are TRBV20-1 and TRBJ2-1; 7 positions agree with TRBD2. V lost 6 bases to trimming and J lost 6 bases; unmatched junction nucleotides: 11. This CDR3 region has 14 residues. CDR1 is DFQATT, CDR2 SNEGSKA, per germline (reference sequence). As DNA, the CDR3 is TGCAGTGCGGACGGGCGCGGGGGTTTCAATGAGCAGTTCTTC. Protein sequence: CSADGRGGFNEQFF.

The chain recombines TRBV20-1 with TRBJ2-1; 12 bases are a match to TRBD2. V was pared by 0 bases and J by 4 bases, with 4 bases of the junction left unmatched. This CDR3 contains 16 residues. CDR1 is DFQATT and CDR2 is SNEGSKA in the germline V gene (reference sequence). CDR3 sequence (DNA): TGCAGTGCTAGAGATCTAGCGGGGGGGTGGTACAATGAGCAGTTCTTC. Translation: CSARDLAGGWYNEQFF.

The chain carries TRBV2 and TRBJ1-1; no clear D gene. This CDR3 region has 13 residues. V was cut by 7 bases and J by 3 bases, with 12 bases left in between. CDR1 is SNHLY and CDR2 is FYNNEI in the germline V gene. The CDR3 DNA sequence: TGTGCCAGCAAAGGCAGCTTAGACACTGAAGCTTTCTTT. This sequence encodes CASKGSLDTEAFF.

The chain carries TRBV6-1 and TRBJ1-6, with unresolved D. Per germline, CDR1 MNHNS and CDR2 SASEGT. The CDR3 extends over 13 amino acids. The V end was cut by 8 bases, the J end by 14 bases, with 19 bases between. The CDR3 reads CASREATDLALHF. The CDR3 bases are TGTGCCAGCCGGGAGGCTACAGATCTGGCCCTCCACTTT.

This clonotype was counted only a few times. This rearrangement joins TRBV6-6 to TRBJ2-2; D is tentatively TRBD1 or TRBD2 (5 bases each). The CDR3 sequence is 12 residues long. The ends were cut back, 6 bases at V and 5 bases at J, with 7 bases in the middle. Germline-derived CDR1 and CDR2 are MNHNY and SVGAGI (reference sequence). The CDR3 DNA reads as TGTGCCAGCAGGTGGGGGACCGGGGAGCTGTTTTTT. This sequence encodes CASRWGTGELFF.

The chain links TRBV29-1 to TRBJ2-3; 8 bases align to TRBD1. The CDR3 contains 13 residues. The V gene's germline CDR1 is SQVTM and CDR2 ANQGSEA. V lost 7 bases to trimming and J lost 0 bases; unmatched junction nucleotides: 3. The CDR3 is CSERTGSTDTQYF. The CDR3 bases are TGCAGCGAAAGGACAGGGAGCACAGATACGCAGTATTTT.

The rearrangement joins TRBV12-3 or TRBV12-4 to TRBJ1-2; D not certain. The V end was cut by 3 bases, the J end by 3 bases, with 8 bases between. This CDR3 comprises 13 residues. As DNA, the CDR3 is TGTGCCAGCAGTTTTAACACTTACTATGGCTACACCTTC. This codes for CASSFNTYYGYTF.

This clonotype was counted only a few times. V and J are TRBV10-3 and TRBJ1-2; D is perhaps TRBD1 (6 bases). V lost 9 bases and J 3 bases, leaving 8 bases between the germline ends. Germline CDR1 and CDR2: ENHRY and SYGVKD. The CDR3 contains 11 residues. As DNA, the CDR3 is TGTGCCATAGGGGGAGACTATGGCTACACCTTC. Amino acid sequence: CAIGGDYGYTF.

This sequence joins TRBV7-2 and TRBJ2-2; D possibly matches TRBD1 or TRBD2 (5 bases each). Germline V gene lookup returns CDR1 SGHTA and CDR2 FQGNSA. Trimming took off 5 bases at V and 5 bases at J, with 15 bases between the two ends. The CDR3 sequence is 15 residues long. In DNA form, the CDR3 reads TGTGCCAGCAGCCCCTTGGGGGAGCTAACCGGGGAGCTGTTTTTT. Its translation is CASSPLGELTGELFF.

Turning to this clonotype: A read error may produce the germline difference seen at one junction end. The CDR3 DNA follows: TGTGCCATCAGCCCCTGGGACTCTGGCAACACCTTC. Translating gives CAISPWDSGNTF. The V gene is TRBV10-3, the J gene TRBJ1-2; perhaps TRBD1 as D (5 bases). Germline loops: CDR1 ENHRY, CDR2 SYGVKD. The CDR3 totals 12 residues.